This TCR beta chain was found in a study of shared clonotypes between healthy human individuals. Study-wide background: CD4 naive cells filled three plates per donor, CD4 memory three, CD8 naive two and CD8 memory one. Study conclusions and caveats: What naive subsets generally showed was a larger estimated richness than memory subsets showed.

Every donor, a Caucasian adult, lived in Nashville, Tennessee. Researchers partitioned CD4+ cells into CD45RA+ naive and CD45RA-negative memory subsets. Comment on this clone: The antigen is undetermined.

Produced via immunoSEQ multiplex PCR; TCRdb's table is partial and in-frame only. The data contain millions of clones, roughly 95% of them seen just once; the ten biggest clones take up under 0.15%. V lost 5 bases, J lost 5 bases, and 13 bases stayed unmatched. The CDR3 totals 16 residues. Germline CDR1 reads MNHNY; CDR2 reads SVGAGI (reference sequence). The source is a man younger than 35 in good health. The chain is built from TRBV6-6 and TRBJ2-5; 8 nucleotides line up with TRBD1. The sample consisted of naive CD4+ T cells sorted from blood. Described subset: CD45RA+ positively selected. CDR3 nucleotide sequence: TGTGCCAGCAGTCGGACCCGGACAGGGTTTGAGGAGACCCAGTACTTC. Its protein product is CASSRTRTGFEETQYF.